One and the same sample provided the 20 T cell receptor beta chains below, sequenced in a study of regulatory T cells in long-lasting Graves disease. The TCR beta library used iRepertoire HTBI primers with Arm-PCR amplification of CDR3. Each CDR3 protein gets one entry after TCRdb re-called the multiplex PCR reads with MiXCR. The sample holds 550,000 or so distinct CDR3 sequences, about 12% seen once. Time point noted: newly diagnosed GD, antithyroid drugs for less than 3 months. From PBMCs, RNA was extracted and then used to make the TCR library. These data were likewise used in another study, on T cells in Graves' hyperthyroidism and ophthalmopathy.

This material consisted of peripheral blood mononuclear cells (PBMCs), taken at new diagnosis, from a patient treated with antithyroid drugs. These receptors were taken from a woman aged 30 to 39 with Graves disease.

This sequence joins TRBV7-9 and TRBJ2-1; 10 bases agree with TRBD1. This CDR3 spans 15 amino acids. V shed 3 bases, J shed 6 bases, and the junction held 5 bases outside the gene matches. Germline CDR1 reads SEHNR; CDR2 reads FQNEAQ (reference sequence). CDR3: CASSFWDRGLNEQFF. As DNA, the CDR3 is TGTGCCAGCAGCTTTTGGGACAGGGGTCTCAATGAGCAGTTCTTC.

This clonotype was observed many times. The chain uses TRBV5-6 and TRBJ1-1, with D maybe TRBD1 (6 bases). Trimming stripped 0 bases from V and 11 bases from J, with 14 bases between. This CDR3 contains 13 residues. CDR1 and CDR2 from the germline V gene are SGHDT and YYEEEE. CDR3 residues: CASSLGDTQHAFF. In DNA form, the CDR3 reads TGTGCCAGCAGCTTGGGGGACACTCAGCACGCTTTCTTT.

The chain combines TRBV19 with TRBJ1-5; D gene unclear. CDR3 length: 17 residues. The V end lost 4 bases, the J end lost 2 bases, and 18 bases lay between the germline ends. The V gene's germline CDR1 is LNHDA and CDR2 SQIVND (reference sequence). As DNA, the CDR3 is TGTGCCAGTAGTACCAACCCTGGTAAGTTCGGCAATCAGCCCCAGCATTTT. Translating gives CASSTNPGKFGNQPQHF.

The genes are TRBV6-1 and TRBJ1-4; D perhaps matches TRBD1 (5 bases). The V end lost 7 bases, the J end lost 0 bases, and 18 bases lay between the germline ends. The length of the CDR3 is 17 residues. The germline CDR1 and CDR2 sequences are MNHNS and SASEGT. The CDR3 reads CASTKRRALATNEKLFF. DNA for the CDR3: TGTGCCAGCACCAAGCGCAGGGCCCTTGCAACTAATGAAAAACTGTTTTTT.

About this clonotype: One end of the junction fails to match germline, which may point to a read error. The chain carries TRBV18 and TRBJ2-1, with D hard to call. CDR1 is KGHSH and CDR2 is LQKENI in the germline V gene. The CDR3 is made up of 14 amino acids. The CDR3 here is CASSPTLNYNGQFF. For the CDR3, the DNA is TGTGCCAGCTCACCGACACTTAACTACAATGGGCAGTTCTTC. The full variable domain, rest sourced from reference TRBV18 and TRBJ2-1, is NAGVMQNPRHLVRRRGQEARLRCSPMKGHSHVYWYRQLPEEGLKFMVYLQKENIIDESGMPKERFSAEFPKEGPSILRIQQVVRGDSAAYFCASSPTLNYNGQFFGPGTRLTVL.

This clonotype was seen more than once but under ten times. V usage is TRBV20-1 and J usage is TRBJ2-7, with 7 bases fitting TRBD2. Germline V gene sequence: CDR1 DFQATT, CDR2 SNEGSKA (reference sequence). V shed 1 base and J 3 bases; nucleotides not matched to a gene: 0. The CDR3 has 12 residues. CDR3 residues: CSARAGGYEQYF. CDR3 nucleotide sequence: TGCAGTGCTAGAGCGGGAGGCTACGAGCAGTACTTC.

The chain carries TRBV29-1 and TRBJ1-2, with D tentatively TRBD1 (5 bases). The CDR3 spans 12 residues. Germline loops: CDR1 SQVTM, CDR2 ANQGSEA. V shed 4 bases and J shed 3 bases, with 9 bases lying between them. The CDR3 DNA is TGCAGCGTTGGGGGCCCAGACTATGGCTACACCTTC. It is translated as CSVGGPDYGYTF. Full variable domain (rest looked up from reference TRBV29-1 and TRBJ1-2): SAVISQKPSRDICQRGTSLTIQCQVDSQVTMMFWYRQQPGQSLTLIATANQGSEATYESGFVIDKFPISRPNLTFSTLTVSNMSPEDSSIYLCSVGGPDYGYTFGSGTRLTVV.

In its sample, this clonotype was seen many times. The chain links TRBV30 to TRBJ1-1, with a possible D match to TRBD1 (6 bases). CDR1 is GTSNPN and CDR2 is SVGIG in the germline V gene (reference sequence). The CDR3 is 13 amino acids. V shed 3 bases and J shed 1 base, with 9 bases lying between them. CDR3 DNA: TGTGCCTGGAGGACGACAGGGAACACTGAAGCTTTCTTT. Translated: CAWRTTGNTEAFF.

This clonotype was seen at least ten times. The rearrangement uses TRBV5-1 and TRBJ2-3; 7 nucleotides agree with TRBD1. The V gene's germline CDR1 is SGHRS and CDR2 YFSETQ. J was trimmed by 2 bases and V by 4 bases; bases with no gene match: 10. This CDR3 spans 16 amino acids. The CDR3, as DNA: TGCGCCAGCAGCACCGGTAGGACAGGCTACACAGATACGCAGTATTTT. This gives the protein CASSTGRTGYTDTQYF.

In this sample, this clonotype turned up many times. This chain connects TRBV11-2 to TRBJ2-1; 11 positions agree with TRBD1. This CDR3 comprises 16 residues. With V trimmed by 3 bases and J by 2 bases, 3 bases remained unmatched. Germline assignment: CDR1 SGHAT and CDR2 FQNNGV. CDR3 residues: CASSFGQGAAYNEQFF. For the CDR3, the DNA is TGTGCCAGCAGCTTTGGACAGGGGGCGGCCTACAATGAGCAGTTCTTC.

Turning to this clonotype: Mismatch with germline at one junction end may stem from a read error. This chain connects TRBV19 to TRBJ2-3; TRBD1 matches 7 bases. Germline CDR1 reads LNHDA; CDR2 reads SQIVND (reference sequence). This CDR3 has 14 amino acids. CDR3 sequence reads: CASSMNRGPDAQYF. DNA for the CDR3: TGTGCCAGTAGTATGAACAGGGGCCCAGATGCGCAGTATTTT.

This clonotype was picked up many times. The J gene is TRBJ2-7, the V gene TRBV7-2; either TRBD1 or TRBD2 may supply D (5 bases each). The germline V gene encodes CDR1 SGHTA and CDR2 FQGNSA. Trimming left V 5 bases short and J 5 bases short, with 19 bases between. The length of the CDR3 is 15 residues. The CDR3 sequence is CASSHPERGSHEQYF. CDR3 DNA: TGTGCCAGCAGCCACCCGGAGAGGGGATCCCACGAGCAGTACTTC.

Ten or more counts support this clonotype. This chain links TRBV19 with TRBJ1-5, with a weak D call TRBD1 (5 bases). V dropped 1 base and J dropped 6 bases, with 16 bases sitting between them. Germline V CDR1 and CDR2: LNHDA, SQIVND (reference sequence). The CDR3 covers 16 residues. This CDR3 reads CASSIVYASGGQPQHF. CDR3 nucleotide sequence: TGTGCCAGTAGTATAGTTTACGCTTCGGGGGGTCAGCCCCAGCATTTT. The entire variable domain, with the rest obtained from reference TRBV19 and TRBJ1-5, is as follows: DGGITQSPKYLFRKEGQNVTLSCEQNLNHDAMYWYRQDPGQGLRLIYYSQIVNDFQKGDIAEGYSVSREKKESFPLTVTSAQKNPTAFYLCASSIVYASGGQPQHFGDGTRLSIL.

The chain is built from TRBV6-5 and TRBJ2-7; 8 nucleotides align to TRBD1. V shed 4 bases, J shed 4 bases, and the junction held 9 bases outside the gene matches. Germline lookup yields CDR1 MNHEY and CDR2 SVGAGI. The CDR3 consists of 15 residues. The CDR3 reads CASSFTQGEIYEQYF. The DNA for the CDR3 is TGTGCCAGCAGTTTCACACAGGGGGAGATTTACGAGCAGTACTTC.

Concerning this clonotype itself: This likely stems from a read error, as it lies one base from a far larger clone. The rearrangement links TRBV11-2 to TRBJ1-1, with D possibly being TRBD1 (6 bases). The CDR3 extends over 14 amino acids. Germline values: CDR1 SGHAT, CDR2 FQNNGV. Trimming removed 3 bases at V and 1 base at J, with 9 bases between. The CDR3 sequence: CASSLQQGNTEAFF. The CDR3 nucleotides read TGTGCCAGCAGCTTGCAACAGGGGAACACTGAAGCTTTCTTT.

The V gene is TRBV3-1, the J gene TRBJ1-1; D unclear. The CDR3 loop spans 12 amino acids. The V end lost 3 bases, the J end lost 5 bases, and 7 bases lay between the germline ends. CDR1 is LGHDT, CDR2 YNNKEL, per germline (reference sequence). The CDR3 loop is CASSHPGTEAFF. The CDR3 bases are TGTGCCAGCAGCCACCCAGGAACTGAAGCTTTCTTT.

This clonotype was seen many times. The V call is TRBV11-2, the J call TRBJ1-2, with TRBD1 matching 11 bases. From germline, CDR1 is SGHAT and CDR2 FQNNGV. The CDR3 totals 15 residues. The V segment lost 8 bases and the J segment 4 bases; nucleotides outside the gene matches: 9. The DNA of the CDR3 is TGTGCCAGCCGCCCCACCGGGACAGGGGGCTATGGCTACACCTTC. This gives the protein CASRPTGTGGYGYTF.

This clonotype was seen a few times. The conserved phenylalanine or tryptophan normally closing the CDR3 is absent here, so this likely arose from a read error. The chain joins TRBV18 to TRBJ2-4; TRBD2 matches 11 bases. The germline V gene encodes CDR1 KGHSH and CDR2 LQKENI. The CDR3 runs to 17 residues. V shed 3 bases, J shed 0 bases, and the junction held 4 bases outside the gene matches. The CDR3 DNA sequence: TGTGCCAGCTCACCGCCGACTAGCGGGATAGCCAAAAACATTCAGTACCTC. Protein product: CASSPPTSGIAKNIQYL.

This clonotype was seen a handful of times. The chain uses TRBV7-2 and TRBJ2-4; TRBD2 matches 13 bases. The CDR3 totals 15 residues. CDR1 SGHTA and CDR2 FQGNSA come from the germline V gene. The V segment lost 5 bases and the J segment 6 bases; nucleotides outside the gene matches: 4. The CDR3: CASSLGLAGLNIQYF. CDR3 DNA sequence: TGTGCCAGCAGCCTGGGACTAGCGGGACTAAACATTCAGTACTTC.

This clonotype has ten or more counts. V gene TRBV5-6 combines with J gene TRBJ2-4, with 8 bases lining up with TRBD1. With 4 bases clipped from V and 6 bases from J, the junction kept 6 bases outside the gene matches. This CDR3 is 14 amino acids long. CDR1 and CDR2 (germline): SGHDT, YYEEEE. This chain's CDR3 is CASSVLTGVNIQYF. CDR3 DNA: TGTGCCAGCAGCGTACTGACAGGGGTAAACATTCAGTACTTC.